The source of this T cell receptor beta chain is a study of post-analysis software for immune sequencing data (dated by TCRdb to the mid-2010s). About the study as a whole: Relapsing-remitting, secondary progressive and progressive-relapsing multiple sclerosis were recorded as disease courses, and subtype annotation was lacking for some patients. Patient repertoires were compared against around twelve previously published healthy control repertoires from donors aged 6 to 25 years. A subset of samples was prepared in parallel using single-end sample barcoding, then pooled and co-amplified after Illumina adapter ligation. What the authors observed across the whole study: The multiple sclerosis patient group was slightly younger than the control group. Normalized Chao1 diversity was significantly lower in multiple sclerosis patients than controls, suggesting substantial peripheral T-cell clonal expansion. Direct clustering with F measure showed strong co-clustering of samples prepared in the same batch, prompting a batch-effect correction. Significantly higher frequencies in patients than in controls were found for several TRBV segments, including TRBV5-6, TRBV5-1 and TRBV20-1.

The V and J ends are trimmed by 6 bases and 2 bases, leaving 15 bases between them. The CDR3 contains 14 residues, cysteine and phenylalanine counted. This entry keeps only the CDR3 DNA: 42 bases, framed from base 1. CDR1 and CDR2 were assigned from the germline V gene (reference sequence) as DFQATT and SNEGSKA. Library preparation used PCR. Reads for this sample came from an Illumina HiSeq 2500. To reduce PCR and sequencing biases, unique molecular identifiers were built into the TCR beta cDNA libraries. Every 1 to 10 million input T cells yielded 500,000 or so cDNA molecules, meaning each molecule approximated one T cell. The patient libraries were prepared and sequenced with the same protocol used for the earlier healthy control dataset. Within a given batch, samples were prepared together, multiplexed and sequenced on the same HiSeq lane. In the original analysis: MIGEC handled the raw barcoded reads, throwing out single-read molecular identifier groups before consensus assembly and CDR3 extraction. Clonotype tables were post-analysed with VDJtools, and diversity was normalized by down-sampling all datasets to the smallest sample size. Repertoire overlap clustering matched CDR3 amino acid but not nucleotide sequences to correct batch-related cross-sample contamination. Using fastp at Q25 and MiXCR, TCRdb reprocessed the public reads and kept productive beta chains. Under each unique CDR3 protein, matching rows form one entry showing the most common genes and DNA. The V and J calls and clone size are TCRdb's, not the authors'. The sample contains about 430,000 distinct CDR3 sequences, more than 30% of them found a single time. 6% to 9% of the sample rests with the top ten.

To demonstrate the VDJtools post-analysis software, TCR beta repertoires were profiled from the peripheral blood of 10 to 15 young patients with multiple sclerosis. The patients with multiple sclerosis were children and adolescents between roughly 6 and 15 years of age. This clonotype appeared a single time. Which antigen it targets is not known. No per-base quality is available; no much larger clone lies one base away. The chain is encoded by TRBV20-1 joined to TRBJ2-3; tentative D gene TRBD1, with 6 bases matching. Sequenced sample: blood. This receptor was taken from a girl aged 2 to 9 with multiple sclerosis. The encoded CDR3 is CSALPGHNTDTQYF. The nucleotide sequence reads as follows: TGCAGTGCCCTCCCGGGACATAACACAGATACGCAGTATTTT.